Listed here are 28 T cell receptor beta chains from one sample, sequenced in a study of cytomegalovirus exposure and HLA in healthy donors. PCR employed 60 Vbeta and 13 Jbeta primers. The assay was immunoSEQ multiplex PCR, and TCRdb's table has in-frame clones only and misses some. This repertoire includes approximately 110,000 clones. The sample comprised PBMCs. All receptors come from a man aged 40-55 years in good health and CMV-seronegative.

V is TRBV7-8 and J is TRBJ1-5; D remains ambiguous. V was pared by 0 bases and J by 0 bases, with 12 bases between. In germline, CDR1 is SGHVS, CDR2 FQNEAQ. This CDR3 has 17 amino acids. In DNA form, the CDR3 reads TGTGCCAGCAGCTTAGCAGCGTCAGCATATAGCAATCAGCCCCAGCATTTT. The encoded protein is CASSLAASAYSNQPQHF.

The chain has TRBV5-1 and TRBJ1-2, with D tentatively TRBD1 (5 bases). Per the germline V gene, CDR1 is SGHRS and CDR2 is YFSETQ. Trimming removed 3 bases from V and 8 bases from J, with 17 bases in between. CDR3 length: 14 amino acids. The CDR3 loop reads CASSSTGGAGGYTF. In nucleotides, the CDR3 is TGCGCCAGCAGCTCCACCGGGGGTGCGGGCGGCTACACCTTC.

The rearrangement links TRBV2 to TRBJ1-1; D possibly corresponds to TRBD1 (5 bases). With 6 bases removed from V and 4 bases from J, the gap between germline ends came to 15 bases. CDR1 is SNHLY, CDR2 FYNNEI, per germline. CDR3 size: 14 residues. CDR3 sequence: CASRARGGTTEAFF. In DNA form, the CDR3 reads TGTGCCAGCAGGGCCCGGGGCGGGACCACTGAAGCTTTCTTT.

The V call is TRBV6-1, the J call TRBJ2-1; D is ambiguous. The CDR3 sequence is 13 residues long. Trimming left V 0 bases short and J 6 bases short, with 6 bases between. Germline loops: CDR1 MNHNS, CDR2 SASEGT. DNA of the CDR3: TGTGCCAGCAGTGAAGCTTCCGGCAATGAGCAGTTCTTC. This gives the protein CASSEASGNEQFF.

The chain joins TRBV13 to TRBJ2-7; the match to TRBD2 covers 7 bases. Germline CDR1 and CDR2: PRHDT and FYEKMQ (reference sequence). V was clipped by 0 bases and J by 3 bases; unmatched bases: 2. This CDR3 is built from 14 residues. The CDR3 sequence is CASSLGGLYYEQYF. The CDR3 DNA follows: TGTGCCAGCAGCTTAGGGGGACTATACTACGAGCAGTACTTC.

Here the CDR3 reads CASSLSSPISYEQYF. CDR3 coding DNA: TGTGCCAGCAGCTTGAGTTCTCCGATAAGCTACGAGCAGTACTTC. The rearrangement links TRBV7-9 to TRBJ2-7; D call uncertain. Germline V gene sequence: CDR1 SEHNR, CDR2 FQNEAQ (reference sequence). The V end was cut by 3 bases, the J end by 3 bases, with 15 bases between. There are 15 residues in the CDR3.

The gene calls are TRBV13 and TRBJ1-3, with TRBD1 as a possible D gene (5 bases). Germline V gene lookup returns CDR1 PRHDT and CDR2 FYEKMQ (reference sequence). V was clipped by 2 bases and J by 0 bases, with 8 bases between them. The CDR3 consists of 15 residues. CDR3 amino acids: CASSLITGSGNTIYF. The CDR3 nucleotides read TGTGCCAGCAGCTTAATTACAGGCTCTGGAAACACCATATATTTT.

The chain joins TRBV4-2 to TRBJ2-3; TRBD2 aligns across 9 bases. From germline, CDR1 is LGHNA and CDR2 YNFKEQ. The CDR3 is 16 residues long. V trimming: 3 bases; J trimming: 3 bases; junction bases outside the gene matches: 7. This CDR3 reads CASSQAGLASTDTQYF. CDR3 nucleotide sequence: TGTGCCAGCAGCCAGGCTGGACTAGCGTCTACAGATACGCAGTATTTT.

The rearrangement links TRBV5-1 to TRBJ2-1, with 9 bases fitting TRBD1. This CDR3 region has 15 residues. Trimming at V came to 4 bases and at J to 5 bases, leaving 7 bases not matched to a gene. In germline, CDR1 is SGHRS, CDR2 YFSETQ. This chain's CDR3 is CASSLMGQGDNEQFF. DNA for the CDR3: TGCGCCAGCAGCCTCATGGGACAGGGAGACAATGAGCAGTTCTTC.

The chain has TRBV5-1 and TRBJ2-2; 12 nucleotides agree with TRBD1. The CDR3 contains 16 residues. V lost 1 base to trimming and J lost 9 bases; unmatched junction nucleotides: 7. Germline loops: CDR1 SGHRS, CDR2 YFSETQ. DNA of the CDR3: TGCGCCAGCAGCTTGACCGGGACAGGGGGCATCAGGGAGCTGTTTTTT. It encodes CASSLTGTGGIRELFF. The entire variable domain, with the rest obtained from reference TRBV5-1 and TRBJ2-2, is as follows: KAGVTQTPRYLIKTRGQQVTLSCSPISGHRSVSWYQQTPGQGLQFLFEYFSETQRNKGNFPGRFSGRQFSNSRSEMNVSTLELGDSALYLCASSLTGTGGIRELFFGEGSRLTVL.

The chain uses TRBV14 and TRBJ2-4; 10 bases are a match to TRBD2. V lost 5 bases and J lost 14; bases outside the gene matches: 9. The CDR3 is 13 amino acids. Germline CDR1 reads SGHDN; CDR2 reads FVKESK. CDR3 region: CASSLSAGTSEYF. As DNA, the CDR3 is TGTGCCAGCAGCTTAAGCGCCGGGACTAGCGAGTACTTC. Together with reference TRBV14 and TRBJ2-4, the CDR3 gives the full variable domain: EAGVTQFPSHSVIEKGQTVTLRCDPISGHDNLYWYRRVMGKEIKFLLHFVKESKQDESGMPNNRFLAERTGGTYSTLKVQPAELEDSGVYFCASSLSAGTSEYFGAGTRLSVL.

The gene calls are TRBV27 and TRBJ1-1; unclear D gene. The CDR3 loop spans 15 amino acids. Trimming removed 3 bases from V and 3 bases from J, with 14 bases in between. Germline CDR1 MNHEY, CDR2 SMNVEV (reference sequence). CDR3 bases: TGTGCCAGCAGTTTGAAGAGGGAAAGCTACACTGAAGCTTTCTTT. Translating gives CASSLKRESYTEAFF.

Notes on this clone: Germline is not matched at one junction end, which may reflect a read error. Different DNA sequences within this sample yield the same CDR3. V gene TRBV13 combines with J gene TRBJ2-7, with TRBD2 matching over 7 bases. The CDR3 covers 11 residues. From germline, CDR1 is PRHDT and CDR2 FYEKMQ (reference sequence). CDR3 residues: CASSSRGAGEF. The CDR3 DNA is TGTGCCAGCAGCTCCCGGGGTGCGGGAGAGTTC.

CDR3 nucleotides: TGTGCCATCGGGCCTCGCGCAGATACGCAGTATTTT. Amino acid sequence: CAIGPRADTQYF. This chain uses TRBV10-3 with TRBJ2-3; D ambiguous. This CDR3 contains 12 residues. The germline V and J ends were trimmed by 8 bases and 4 bases, with 10 bases remaining between them. Germline V lookup: CDR1 ENHRY, CDR2 SYGVKD.

The CDR3 here is CASSPMRGREGLNEQFF. For the CDR3, the DNA is TGTGCCAGCAGTCCGATGAGGGGGCGGGAGGGCCTCAATGAGCAGTTCTTC. V is TRBV7-2 and J is TRBJ2-1; TRBD2 matches 9 bases. The germline CDR1 and CDR2 sequences are SGHTA and FQGNSA. After removal of 6 bases from V and 6 bases from J, the junction contained 15 bases not matched to a gene. The CDR3 runs 17 residues.

The CDR3 reads CASSSGGVAGAHEQYF. The DNA for the CDR3 is TGTGCCAGCAGCTCCGGTGGAGTAGCGGGAGCCCACGAGCAGTACTTC. V and J are TRBV28 and TRBJ2-7; TRBD2 aligns across 9 bases. CDR1 and CDR2 from the germline V gene are MDHEN and SYDVKM. V was clipped by 6 bases and J by 5 bases; unmatched bases: 14. The CDR3 is 16 residues long.

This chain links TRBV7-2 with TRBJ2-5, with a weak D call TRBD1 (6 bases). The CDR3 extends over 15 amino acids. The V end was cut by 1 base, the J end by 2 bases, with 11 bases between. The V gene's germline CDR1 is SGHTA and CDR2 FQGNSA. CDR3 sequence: CASSLGGTKQETQYF. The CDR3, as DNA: TGTGCCAGCAGCTTAGGGGGGACAAAGCAAGAGACCCAGTACTTC.

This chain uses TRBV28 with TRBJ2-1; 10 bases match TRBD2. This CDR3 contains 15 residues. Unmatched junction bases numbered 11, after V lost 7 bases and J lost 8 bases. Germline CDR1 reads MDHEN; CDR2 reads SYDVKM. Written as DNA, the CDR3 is TGTGCCAGCAATCCAGCGGGAGGGCCAATCTATGAGCAGTTCTTC. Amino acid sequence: CASNPAGGPIYEQFF.

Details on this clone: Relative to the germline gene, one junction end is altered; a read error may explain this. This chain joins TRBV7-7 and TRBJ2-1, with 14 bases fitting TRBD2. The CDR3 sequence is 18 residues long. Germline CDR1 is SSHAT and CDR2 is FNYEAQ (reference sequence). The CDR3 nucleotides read TGTGCTAGCAGCCTCAGGACTAGCGGGAGGACCACCTACAATGAGCAGTTCTTC. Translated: CASSLRTSGRTTYNEQFF.

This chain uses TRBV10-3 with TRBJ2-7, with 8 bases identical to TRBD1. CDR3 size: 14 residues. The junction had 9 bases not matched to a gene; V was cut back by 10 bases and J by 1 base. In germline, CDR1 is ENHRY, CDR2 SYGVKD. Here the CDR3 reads CATWGGTGSYEQYF. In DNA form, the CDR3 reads TGTGCCACATGGGGCGGGACAGGATCCTACGAGCAGTACTTC.

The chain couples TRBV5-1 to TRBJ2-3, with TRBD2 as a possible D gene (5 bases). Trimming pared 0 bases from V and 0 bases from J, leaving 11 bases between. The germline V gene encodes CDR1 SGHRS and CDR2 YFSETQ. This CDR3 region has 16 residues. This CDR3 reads CASSLEGSSSTDTQYF. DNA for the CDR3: TGCGCCAGCAGCTTGGAAGGGTCTAGCAGCACAGATACGCAGTATTTT.

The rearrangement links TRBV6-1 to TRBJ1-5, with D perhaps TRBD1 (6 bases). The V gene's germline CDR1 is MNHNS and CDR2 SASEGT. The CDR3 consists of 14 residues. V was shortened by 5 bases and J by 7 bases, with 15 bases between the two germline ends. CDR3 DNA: TGTGCCAGCAGTACAGGGAGGGCTGGACAGCCCCAGCATTTT. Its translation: CASSTGRAGQPQHF.

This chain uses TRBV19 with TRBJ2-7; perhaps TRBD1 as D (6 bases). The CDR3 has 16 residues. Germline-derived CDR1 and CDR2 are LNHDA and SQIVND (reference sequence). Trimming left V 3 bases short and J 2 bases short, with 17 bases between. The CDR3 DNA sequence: TGTGCCAGTAGTATGGAAGTGAGGACAGCCGCCTACGAGCAGTACTTC. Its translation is CASSMEVRTAAYEQYF.

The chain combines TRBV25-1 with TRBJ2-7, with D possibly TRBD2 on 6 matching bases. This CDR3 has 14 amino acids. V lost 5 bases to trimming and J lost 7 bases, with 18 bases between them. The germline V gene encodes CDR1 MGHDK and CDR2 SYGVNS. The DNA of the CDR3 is TGTGCCAGCAGTTTGGGGGGTAATGGGTTGGAGCAGTACTTC. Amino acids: CASSLGGNGLEQYF.

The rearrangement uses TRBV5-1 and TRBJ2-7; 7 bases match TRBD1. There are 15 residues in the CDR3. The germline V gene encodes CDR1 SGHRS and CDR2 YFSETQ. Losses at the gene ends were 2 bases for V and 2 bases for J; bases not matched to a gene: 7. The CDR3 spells CASSLRQGDPYEQYF. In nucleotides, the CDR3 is TGCGCCAGCAGCTTACGGCAGGGGGACCCCTACGAGCAGTACTTC.

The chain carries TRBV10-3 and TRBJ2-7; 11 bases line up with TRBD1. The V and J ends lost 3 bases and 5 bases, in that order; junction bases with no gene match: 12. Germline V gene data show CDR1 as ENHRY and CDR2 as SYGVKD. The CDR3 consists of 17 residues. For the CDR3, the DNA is TGTGCCATCAGTGACACGGTTAGGACAGGGGGCCGGGACGAGCAGTACTTC. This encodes CAISDTVRTGGRDEQYF.

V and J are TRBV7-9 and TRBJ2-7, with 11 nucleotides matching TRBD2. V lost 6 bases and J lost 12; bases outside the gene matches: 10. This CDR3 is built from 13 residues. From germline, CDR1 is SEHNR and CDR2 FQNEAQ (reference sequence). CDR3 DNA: TGTGCCAGCAGTCCTTTAGCGGGAGGGCCTGGGTACTTC. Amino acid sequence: CASSPLAGGPGYF.

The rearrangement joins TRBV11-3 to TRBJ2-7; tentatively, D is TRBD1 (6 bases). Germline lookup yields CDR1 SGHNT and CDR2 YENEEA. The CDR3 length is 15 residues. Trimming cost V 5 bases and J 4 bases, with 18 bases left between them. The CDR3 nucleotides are TGTGCCAGCAGCGATGACAGGACAGCGTCATACGAGCAGTACTTC. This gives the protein CASSDDRTASYEQYF.